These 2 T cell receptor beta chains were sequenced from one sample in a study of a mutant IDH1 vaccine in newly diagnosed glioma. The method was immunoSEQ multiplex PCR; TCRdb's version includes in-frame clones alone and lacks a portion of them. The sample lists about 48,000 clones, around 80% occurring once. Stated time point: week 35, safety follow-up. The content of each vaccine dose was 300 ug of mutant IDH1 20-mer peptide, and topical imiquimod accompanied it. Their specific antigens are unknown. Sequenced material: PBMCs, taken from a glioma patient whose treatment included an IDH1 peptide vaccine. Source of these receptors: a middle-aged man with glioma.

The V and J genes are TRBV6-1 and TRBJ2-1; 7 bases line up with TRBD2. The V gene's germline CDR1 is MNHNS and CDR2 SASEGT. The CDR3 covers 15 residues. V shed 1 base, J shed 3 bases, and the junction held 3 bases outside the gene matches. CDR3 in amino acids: CASSEGLADYNEQFF. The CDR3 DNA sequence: TGTGCCAGCAGTGAAGGACTAGCCGACTACAATGAGCAGTTCTTC.

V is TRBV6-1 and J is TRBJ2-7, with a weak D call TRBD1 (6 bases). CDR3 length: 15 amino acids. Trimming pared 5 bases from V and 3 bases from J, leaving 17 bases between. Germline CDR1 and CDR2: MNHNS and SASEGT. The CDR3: CASSHTGTMIYEQYF. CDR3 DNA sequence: TGTGCCAGCAGTCACACCGGGACAATGATCTACGAGCAGTACTTC.